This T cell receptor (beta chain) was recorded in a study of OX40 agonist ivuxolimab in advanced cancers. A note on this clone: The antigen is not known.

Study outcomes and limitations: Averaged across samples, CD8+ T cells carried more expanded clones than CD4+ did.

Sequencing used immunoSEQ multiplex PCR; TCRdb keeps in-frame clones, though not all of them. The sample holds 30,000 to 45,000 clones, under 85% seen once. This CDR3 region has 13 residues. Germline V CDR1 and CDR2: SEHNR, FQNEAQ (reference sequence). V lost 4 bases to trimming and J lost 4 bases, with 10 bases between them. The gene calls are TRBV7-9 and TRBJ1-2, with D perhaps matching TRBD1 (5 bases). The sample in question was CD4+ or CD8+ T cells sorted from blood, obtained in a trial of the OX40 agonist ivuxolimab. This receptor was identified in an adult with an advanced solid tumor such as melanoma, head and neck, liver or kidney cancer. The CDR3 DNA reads TGTGCCAGCAGCTCACAGGATATCTATGGCTACACCTTC. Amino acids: CASSSQDIYGYTF.